These 8 T cell receptor beta chains came from one sample sequenced in a study of T cell responses to AZD1222 COVID-19 vaccine. Assay: immunoSEQ multiplex PCR; the TCRdb copy retains only in-frame clones and omits some. The table has over 100,000 clones, 65% to 90% seen once. The sequencing used peripheral blood, collected on day 0 of AZD1222 vaccination. The source is an adult in good health.

V is TRBV29-1 and J is TRBJ2-3; 10 bases agree with TRBD2. CDR1 and CDR2 from the germline V gene are SQVTM and ANQGSEA. Unmatched junction bases numbered 6, after V lost 6 bases and J lost 0 bases. The CDR3 runs 15 residues. The CDR3 nucleotides are TGCAGCGTCAGAAGCGGGGGGGCTAGCACAGATACGCAGTATTTT. This encodes CSVRSGGASTDTQYF.

This clone was seen a single time. The chain carries TRBV5-6 and TRBJ1-2, with 9 bases matching TRBD1. CDR3 length: 13 residues. Germline-derived CDR1 and CDR2 are SGHDT and YYEEEE. V dropped 3 bases and J dropped 5; count of bases not matched to a gene: 2. CDR3 residues: CASSWDREYGYTF. CDR3 DNA: TGTGCCAGCAGCTGGGACAGGGAGTATGGCTACACCTTC.

This rearrangement joins TRBV19 to TRBJ1-3, with D possibly matching TRBD1 (5 bases). Germline V gives CDR1 LNHDA, CDR2 SQIVND (reference sequence). The CDR3 runs 16 residues. The V and J ends lost 3 bases and 2 bases respectively, with 14 bases between them. CDR3 DNA: TGTGCCAGTAGTATGAGGCGGAGGGGACCTGGAAACACCATATATTTT. Its protein is CASSMRRRGPGNTIYF.

J is TRBJ2-2 and V is TRBV12-3 or TRBV12-4; no definite D call. The V gene lost 3 bases and the J gene lost 10 bases, with 12 bases spanning the gap. This CDR3 comprises 13 residues. The DNA for the CDR3 is TGTGCCAGCAGTTTGGGCCAAGCGACGGAGCTGTTTTTT. Its translation: CASSLGQATELFF.

The chain joins TRBV14 to TRBJ1-1, with D possibly matching TRBD1 (6 bases). The CDR3 is 16 residues long. The germline V gene encodes CDR1 SGHDN and CDR2 FVKESK. V was shortened by 8 bases and J by 0 bases, with 19 bases between the two germline ends. The CDR3: CASQQVWGPMNTEAFF. The CDR3 DNA reads as TGTGCCAGCCAACAGGTGTGGGGGCCGATGAACACTGAAGCTTTCTTT.

This chain links TRBV20-1 with TRBJ1-1; D remains unclear. V was shortened by 3 bases and J by 5 bases, with 19 bases between the two germline ends. The CDR3 sequence is 15 residues long. Germline V gives CDR1 DFQATT, CDR2 SNEGSKA (reference sequence). The CDR3 sequence is CSASSRLRVETEAFF. DNA for the CDR3: TGCAGTGCTAGTTCCCGCCTTAGGGTCGAGACTGAAGCTTTCTTT.

The chain combines TRBV2 with TRBJ2-7, with D unclear. Germline V gene sequence: CDR1 SNHLY, CDR2 FYNNEI. The CDR3 extends over 13 amino acids. Trimming removed 6 bases from V and 6 bases from J, with 15 bases in between. This chain's CDR3 is CASRLDQGGEQYF. Here the CDR3 DNA reads TGTGCCAGCAGACTGGACCAAGGTGGCGAGCAGTACTTC.

The rearrangement uses TRBV4-1 and TRBJ2-1, with TRBD2 matching over 14 bases. The V gene's germline CDR1 is MGHRA and CDR2 YSYEKL. V was pared by 2 bases and J by 6 bases, with 6 bases of the junction left unmatched. This CDR3 region has 17 residues. CDR3 sequence (DNA): TGCGCCAGCAGCCAAACTTCGACTAGCGGGGGGGCCAATGAGCAGTTCTTC. Protein sequence: CASSQTSTSGGANEQFF.